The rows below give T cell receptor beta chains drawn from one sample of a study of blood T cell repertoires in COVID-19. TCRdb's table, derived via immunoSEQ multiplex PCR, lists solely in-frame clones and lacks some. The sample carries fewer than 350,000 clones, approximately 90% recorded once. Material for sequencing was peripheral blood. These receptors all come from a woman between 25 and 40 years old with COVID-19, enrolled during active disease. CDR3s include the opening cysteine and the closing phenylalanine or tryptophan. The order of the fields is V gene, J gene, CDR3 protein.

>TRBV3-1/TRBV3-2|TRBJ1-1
CASSQRGGAMDTEAFF
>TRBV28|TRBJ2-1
CASRVAGTSAYNEQFF
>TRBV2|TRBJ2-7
CASSGGQTYEQYF
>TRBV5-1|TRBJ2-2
CASSAIAGTGTGELFF
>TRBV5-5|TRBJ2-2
CASSTSGSSTGELFF
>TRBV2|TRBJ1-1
CASGLTGGTEAFF
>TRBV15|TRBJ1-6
CATSSGTGHRGSPLHF
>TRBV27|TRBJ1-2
CASSQRQGARYTF
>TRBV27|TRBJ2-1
CASSLTPPASGRNNEQFF
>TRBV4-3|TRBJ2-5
CASSQDRRGGETQYF
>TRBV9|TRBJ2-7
CASSAGGGAASYEQYF
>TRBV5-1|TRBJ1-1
CASSRGTEAFF
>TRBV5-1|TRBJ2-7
CASSLESNYEQYF
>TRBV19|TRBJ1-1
CASSMEGSGTEAFF
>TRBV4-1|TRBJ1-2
CASSQDNPPRGYTF
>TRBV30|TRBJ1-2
CAWSVRGSYGYTF
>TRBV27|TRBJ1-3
CASTQQGTGNTIYF
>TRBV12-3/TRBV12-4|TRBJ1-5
CASSAGGLLPQHF
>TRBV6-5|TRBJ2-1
CASTQGGKQFF
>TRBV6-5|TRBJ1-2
CASSYSSRGLRGYTF
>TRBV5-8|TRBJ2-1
CASSTEYNEQFF
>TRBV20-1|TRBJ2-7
CSASTGSPYEQYF
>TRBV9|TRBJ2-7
CASSAPGQGYEQYF
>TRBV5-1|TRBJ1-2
CASSLSTQGGYTF
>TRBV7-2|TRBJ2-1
CASRQYNEQFF
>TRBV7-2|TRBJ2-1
CASSPRLAGGTYNEQFF
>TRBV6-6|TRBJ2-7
CASSKGQGIREQYF
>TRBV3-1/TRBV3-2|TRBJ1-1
CASRLGTATEAFF
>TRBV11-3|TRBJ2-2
CASSLNGGNGELFF
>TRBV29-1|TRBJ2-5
CSVYRGQETQYF
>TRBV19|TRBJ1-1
CASSIRGTANTEAFF
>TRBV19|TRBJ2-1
CASKGGREYNEQFF
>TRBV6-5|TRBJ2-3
CASSLLAAYTDTQYF
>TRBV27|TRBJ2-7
CASRLGLVDEQYF
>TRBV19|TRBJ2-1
CASSTGTGRGYNEQFF
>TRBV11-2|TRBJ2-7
CASSRPGQGAWRQYF
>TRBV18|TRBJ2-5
CASSPQEIQETQYF